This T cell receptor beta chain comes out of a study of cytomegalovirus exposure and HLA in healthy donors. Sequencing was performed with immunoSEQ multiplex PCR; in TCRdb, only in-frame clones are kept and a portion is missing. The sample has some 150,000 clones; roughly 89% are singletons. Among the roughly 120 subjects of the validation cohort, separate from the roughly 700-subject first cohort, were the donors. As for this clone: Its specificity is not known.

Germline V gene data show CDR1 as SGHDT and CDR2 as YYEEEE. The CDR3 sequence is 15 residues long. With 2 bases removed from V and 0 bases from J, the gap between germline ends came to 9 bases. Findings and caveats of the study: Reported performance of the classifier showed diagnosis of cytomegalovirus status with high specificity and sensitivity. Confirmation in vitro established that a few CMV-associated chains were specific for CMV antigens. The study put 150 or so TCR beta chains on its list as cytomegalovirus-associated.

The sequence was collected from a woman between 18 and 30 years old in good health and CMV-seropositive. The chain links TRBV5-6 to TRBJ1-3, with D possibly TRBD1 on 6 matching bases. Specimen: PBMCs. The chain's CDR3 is CASSFLGGSGNTIYF. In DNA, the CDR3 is TGTGCCAGCAGCTTTCTAGGGGGCTCTGGAAACACCATATATTTT.